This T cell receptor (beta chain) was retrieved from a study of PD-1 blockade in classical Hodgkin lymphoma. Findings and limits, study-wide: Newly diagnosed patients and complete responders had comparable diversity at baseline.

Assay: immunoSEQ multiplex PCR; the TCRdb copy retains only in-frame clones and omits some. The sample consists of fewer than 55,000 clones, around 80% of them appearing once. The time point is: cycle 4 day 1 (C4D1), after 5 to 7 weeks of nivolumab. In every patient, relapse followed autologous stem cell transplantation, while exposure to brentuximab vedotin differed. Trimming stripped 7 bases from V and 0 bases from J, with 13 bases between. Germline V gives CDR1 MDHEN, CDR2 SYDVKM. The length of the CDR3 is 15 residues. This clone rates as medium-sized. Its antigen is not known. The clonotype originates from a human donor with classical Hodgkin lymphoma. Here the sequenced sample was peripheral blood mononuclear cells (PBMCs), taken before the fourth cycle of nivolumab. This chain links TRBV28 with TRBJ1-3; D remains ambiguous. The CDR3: CASTEGGTSGNTIYF. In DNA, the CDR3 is TGTGCCAGCACTGAGGGAGGAACCTCTGGAAACACCATATATTTT.